The entry below gives a single T cell receptor beta chain sequence along with its context. The antigen is not known. The CDR3 is 15 amino acids. The ends lost 4 bases at V and 3 bases at J; junction bases unmatched: 2. Germline assignment: CDR1 MNHNS and CDR2 SASEGT. Researchers ran the PCR with 60 Vbeta and 13 Jbeta primers. TCRdb's copy holds only in-frame clones and misses some; the assay was immunoSEQ multiplex PCR. The table has some 200,000 clones, 70% to 85% seen once. The entry originates in a study of cytomegalovirus exposure and HLA in healthy donors. Findings and limits, study-wide: A later analysis linked a missense variant in DCLRE1C to the trimming of TCR beta V and J genes. The authors later found HLA-associated TCR beta chains more clonally expanded than equally common others. There were a few CMV-associated chains whose specificity for CMV antigens was confirmed in vitro.

The sequencing input was PBMCs. The receptor was derived from a woman aged 40 to 50 in good health and CMV-seronegative. The chain combines TRBV6-1 with TRBJ2-1; 11 bases agree with TRBD2. The DNA of the CDR3 is TGTGCCAGCAGTGCCGGGACTAGCGGCTACAATGAGCAGTTCTTC. Its protein is CASSAGTSGYNEQFF.